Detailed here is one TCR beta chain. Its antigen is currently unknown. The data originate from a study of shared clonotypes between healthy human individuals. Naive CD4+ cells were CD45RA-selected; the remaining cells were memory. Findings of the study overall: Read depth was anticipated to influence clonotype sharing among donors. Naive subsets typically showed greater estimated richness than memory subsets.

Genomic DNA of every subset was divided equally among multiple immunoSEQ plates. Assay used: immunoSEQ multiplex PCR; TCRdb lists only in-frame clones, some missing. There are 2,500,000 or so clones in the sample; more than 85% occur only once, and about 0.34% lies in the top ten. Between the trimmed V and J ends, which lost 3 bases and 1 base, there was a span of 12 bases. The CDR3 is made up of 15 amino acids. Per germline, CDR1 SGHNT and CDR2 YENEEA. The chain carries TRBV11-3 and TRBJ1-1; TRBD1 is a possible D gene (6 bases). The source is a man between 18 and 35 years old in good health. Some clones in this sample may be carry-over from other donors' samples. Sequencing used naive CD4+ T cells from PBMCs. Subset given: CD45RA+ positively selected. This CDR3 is CASSFGRGRNTEAFF. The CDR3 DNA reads TGTGCCAGCAGCTTCGGCAGGGGCCGGAACACTGAAGCTTTCTTT.